This passage covers 24 T cell receptor beta chains from one sample sequenced in a study of T-cell memory formation after mild COVID-19. TCRdb re-derived calls from the 5' RACE reads in MiXCR, one entry per CDR3 protein. This repertoire shows around 200,000 distinct CDR3 sequences, about a fifth found once; its top ten account for 23%. Material for sequencing was PBMCs or a T cell subset sorted from them (not recorded which). All receptors derive from an adult woman who had mild COVID-19 (a few samples of this study predate the infection). Cell type and time point are not known.

This chain uses TRBV4-1 with TRBJ2-5, with D perhaps TRBD1 (5 bases). V was clipped by 8 bases and J by 2 bases, with 15 bases between them. This CDR3 is 14 amino acids long. Looked up from germline, CDR1 is MGHRA and CDR2 is YSYEKL. For the CDR3, the DNA is TGCGCCAGCTCCTCCTGGCAGGGTCAAGAGACCCAGTACTTC. This gives the protein CASSSWQGQETQYF.

CDR3 in amino acids: CASTDSLLGEQFF. CDR3 DNA: TGTGCCAGCACGGACTCTCTCCTGGGTGAGCAGTTCTTC. The chain carries TRBV27 and TRBJ2-1; D possibly corresponds to TRBD2 (5 bases). This CDR3 comprises 13 residues. CDR1 and CDR2 from the germline V gene are MNHEY and SMNVEV (reference sequence). The V and J ends lost 7 bases and 9 bases respectively, with 16 bases between them.

This clonotype was observed a handful of times. CDR3 sequence reads: CATQWAGTDTQYF. The CDR3 DNA reads TGTGCCACCCAGTGGGCCGGGACAGATACGCAGTATTTT. This sequence joins TRBV15 and TRBJ2-3; D unresolved. Trimming took 8 bases from V and 3 from J, leaving 12 bases between them. Germline CDR1 is LNHNV and CDR2 is YYDKDF (reference sequence). The CDR3 sequence is 13 residues long.

The chain carries TRBV5-8 and TRBJ2-7; TRBD2 agrees at 10 bases. J lost 4 bases, V lost 4 bases, and 5 bases had no gene match. In germline, CDR1 is SGHTS, CDR2 YDEGEE. This CDR3 has 14 amino acids. CDR3 sequence reads: CASSRERGGYEQYF. The CDR3 region has the DNA TGTGCCAGCAGCCGCGAGCGGGGGGGGTACGAGCAGTACTTC. Variable domain in full (rest from reference TRBV5-8 and TRBJ2-7): EAGVTQSPTHLIKTRGQQATLRCSPISGHTSVYWYQQALGLGLQFLLWYDEGEERNRGNFPPRFSGRQFPNYSSELNVNALELEDSALYLCASSRERGGYEQYFGPGTRLTVT.

The chain employs TRBV20-1 and TRBJ2-7; D is unresolved. Germline CDR1 and CDR2: DFQATT and SNEGSKA (reference sequence). The V end was cut by 0 bases, the J end by 2 bases, with 8 bases between. The CDR3 is made up of 13 amino acids. The CDR3 region is CSARDIGAYEQYF. The CDR3 nucleotides read TGCAGTGCTAGAGATATCGGCGCCTACGAGCAGTACTTC.

This clonotype was counted many times. V is TRBV3-1 and J is TRBJ2-1, with a tentative D call TRBD1 (6 bases). Per the germline V gene, CDR1 is LGHDT and CDR2 is YNNKEL (reference sequence). The germline V and J ends were trimmed by 0 bases and 9 bases, with 15 bases remaining between them. The CDR3 sequence is 15 residues long. This chain's CDR3 is CASSQDLAGAVEQFF. The CDR3 nucleotides read TGTGCCAGCAGCCAAGATCTGGCAGGGGCGGTTGAGCAGTTCTTC.

This clonotype was counted only a few times. The rearrangement links TRBV28 to TRBJ1-2; 12 bases match TRBD1. This CDR3 region has 17 residues. V gave up 5 bases and J gave up 7 bases; unmatched junction bases: 14. Per germline, CDR1 MDHEN and CDR2 SYDVKM. The CDR3 DNA sequence: TGTGCCAGCAGTCTCCCCTCCGGGACAGGGGGCGGTTTTGGCTACACCTTC. Translated: CASSLPSGTGGGFGYTF.

The chain carries TRBV7-9 and TRBJ2-7; D unresolved. This CDR3 is 14 amino acids long. CDR1 SEHNR and CDR2 FQNEAQ come from the germline V gene (reference sequence). V was shortened by 5 bases and J by 0 bases, with 11 bases between the two germline ends. DNA of the CDR3: TGTGCCAGCAGCCTCCTGGAAACCTCCTACGAGCAGTACTTC. Amino acid sequence: CASSLLETSYEQYF.

This clonotype was counted only a few times. V and J are TRBV15 and TRBJ2-5; D is unclear. This CDR3 has 13 amino acids. Per germline, CDR1 LNHNV and CDR2 YYDKDF (reference sequence). The V end was cut by 3 bases, the J end by 2 bases, with 7 bases between. Here the CDR3 reads CATSRSVQETQYF. The DNA for the CDR3 is TGTGCCACCAGCAGGAGCGTTCAAGAGACCCAGTACTTC.

The chain has TRBV30 and TRBJ1-1, with D possibly TRBD1 on 6 matching bases. CDR1 and CDR2 (germline): GTSNPN, SVGIG (reference sequence). This CDR3 is 13 amino acids long. Deletions cut 5 bases from V and 1 base from J, with 11 bases between. The CDR3 protein is CAWGEDRNTEAFF. The DNA for the CDR3 is TGTGCCTGGGGGGAGGACAGGAACACTGAAGCTTTCTTT.

This clonotype was found a few times. The CDR3 loop reads CASTPGGDGYTF. CDR3 DNA sequence: TGTGCCAGCACACCGGGTGGGGATGGCTACACCTTC. The rearrangement uses TRBV6-6 and TRBJ1-2; D ambiguous. Germline CDR1 and CDR2: MNHNY and SVGAGI (reference sequence). The CDR3 totals 12 residues. V was shortened by 7 bases and J by 6 bases, with 12 bases between the two germline ends.

This clonotype was seen a handful of times. The CDR3 protein is CASSKSTSGYQETQYF. The CDR3, as DNA: TGCGCCAGCAGCAAGTCGACTAGCGGGTACCAAGAGACCCAGTACTTC. The rearrangement uses TRBV4-3 and TRBJ2-5; 10 bases match TRBD2. The CDR3 covers 16 residues. Germline assignment: CDR1 LGHNA and CDR2 YSLEER. V was clipped by 5 bases and J by 0 bases; unmatched bases: 6.

This clonotype was counted a few times. The chain recombines TRBV20-1 with TRBJ2-7; 7 nucleotides match TRBD1. V was clipped by 0 bases and J by 0 bases; unmatched bases: 5. The CDR3 runs 15 residues. CDR1 is DFQATT and CDR2 is SNEGSKA in the germline V gene (reference sequence). CDR3 sequence (DNA): TGCAGTGCTAGAGACCAGGGGGTAAGCTCCTACGAGCAGTACTTC. Amino acid sequence: CSARDQGVSSYEQYF.

The chain combines TRBV28 with TRBJ1-6; no reliable D call. Germline loops: CDR1 MDHEN, CDR2 SYDVKM. Trimming pared 2 bases from V and 7 bases from J, leaving 12 bases between. The CDR3 is 15 residues long. CDR3: CASSLIGGGNSPLHF. In DNA, the CDR3 is TGTGCCAGCAGTTTAATAGGAGGTGGCAATTCACCCCTCCACTTT.

The V and J genes are TRBV7-6 and TRBJ1-2; 7 bases are a match to TRBD1. Germline V CDR1 and CDR2: SGHVS, FNYEAQ. The CDR3 runs to 14 residues. Trimming at V came to 5 bases and at J to 7 bases, leaving 10 bases not matched to a gene. Here the CDR3 reads CASSALYRGSGYTF. The CDR3 DNA sequence: TGTGCCAGCAGCGCACTCTACAGGGGAAGTGGCTACACCTTC.

In its sample, this clonotype was seen many times. The chain carries TRBV29-1 and TRBJ2-7; perhaps TRBD1 as D (5 bases). The germline V and J ends were trimmed by 7 bases and 6 bases, with 16 bases remaining between them. The CDR3 is 12 amino acids. Germline V gene sequence: CDR1 SQVTM, CDR2 ANQGSEA. This CDR3 is CSALDRSGEQYF. The CDR3 DNA follows: TGCAGCGCCCTAGACAGATCTGGCGAGCAGTACTTC.

The chain combines TRBV27 with TRBJ2-1; D unresolved. Trimming stripped 6 bases from V and 10 bases from J, with 10 bases between. Germline values: CDR1 MNHEY, CDR2 SMNVEV (reference sequence). This CDR3 is 11 amino acids long. The CDR3 bases are TGTGCCAGCAGGTCGGCCAAAGAGCAGTTCTTC. Encoded protein: CASRSAKEQFF.

The V and J genes are TRBV29-1 and TRBJ1-2, with TRBD1 as a possible D gene (6 bases). The germline V gene has CDR1 SQVTM and CDR2 ANQGSEA. The CDR3 covers 13 residues. The V end lost 3 bases, the J end lost 5 bases, and 13 bases lay between the germline ends. The CDR3 DNA reads as TGCAGCGTTGAGCACGGGGGCGATTATGGCTACACCTTC. This codes for CSVEHGGDYGYTF. Combining the CDR3 with reference TRBV29-1 and TRBJ1-2 gives the whole variable domain SAVISQKPSRDICQRGTSLTIQCQVDSQVTMMFWYRQQPGQSLTLIATANQGSEATYESGFVIDKFPISRPNLTFSTLTVSNMSPEDSSIYLCSVEHGGDYGYTFGSGTRLTVV.

A few counts support this clonotype. This chain connects TRBV7-9 to TRBJ2-3; TRBD2 agrees at 15 bases. This CDR3 has 19 amino acids. Per the germline V gene, CDR1 is SEHNR and CDR2 is FQNEAQ (reference sequence). V trimming: 3 bases; J trimming: 0 bases; junction bases outside the gene matches: 7. In DNA, the CDR3 is TGTGCCAGCAGCTTTCCGGGACTAGCGGGGGGACCGAGCACAGATACGCAGTATTTT. It yields the protein CASSFPGLAGGPSTDTQYF.

The V gene is TRBV7-6, the J gene TRBJ2-7, with 8 positions matching TRBD2. Germline V CDR1 and CDR2: SGHVS, FNYEAQ. V was clipped by 0 bases and J by 5 bases; unmatched bases: 9. The CDR3 runs 16 residues. CDR3 residues: CASSLAELAVGNEQYF. CDR3 bases: TGTGCCAGCAGCTTAGCCGAACTAGCGGTAGGCAACGAGCAGTACTTC. The complete variable domain, with remaining parts taken from reference TRBV7-6 and TRBJ2-7, reads GAGVSQSPRYKVTKRGQDVALRCDPISGHVSLYWYRQALGQGPEFLTYFNYEAQQDKSGLPNDRFSAERPEGSISTLTIQRTEQRDSAMYRCASSLAELAVGNEQYFGPGTRLTVT.

This clonotype was detected only a few times. The chain couples TRBV24-1 to TRBJ2-7, with D tentatively TRBD1 (6 bases). Germline lookup yields CDR1 KGHDR and CDR2 SFDVKD. This CDR3 has 14 amino acids. Trimming cost V 3 bases and J 2 bases, with 10 bases left between them. The CDR3 sequence: CATSDAGVTYEQYF. The CDR3 nucleotides read TGTGCCACCAGTGATGCAGGGGTTACCTACGAGCAGTACTTC.

This clonotype was observed a handful of times. The J gene is TRBJ1-4, the V gene TRBV15; 8 nucleotides agree with TRBD1. V trimming: 5 bases; J trimming: 2 bases; junction bases outside the gene matches: 4. This CDR3 has 15 amino acids. The germline V gene encodes CDR1 LNHNV and CDR2 YYDKDF (reference sequence). The CDR3 DNA sequence: TGTGCCACCAGCTCCTGGACAGGGACTAATGAAAAACTGTTTTTT. This translates into CATSSWTGTNEKLFF.

The chain recombines TRBV5-1 with TRBJ1-1; 7 positions match TRBD1. Germline CDR1 reads SGHRS; CDR2 reads YFSETQ. The CDR3 covers 14 residues. Losses at the gene ends were 4 bases for V and 3 bases for J; bases not matched to a gene: 6. The CDR3 coding sequence is TGCGCCAGCAGCACCGCACAGGGGTACACTGAAGCTTTCTTT. Translating gives CASSTAQGYTEAFF.

This clonotype was detected only a few times. The V and J genes are TRBV7-6 and TRBJ2-6, with D tentatively TRBD1 (6 bases). The V end lost 2 bases, the J end lost 0 bases, and 20 bases lay between the germline ends. There are 20 residues in the CDR3. Germline assignment: CDR1 SGHVS and CDR2 FNYEAQ. CDR3 amino acids: CASSLLLRDTTHSGANVLTF. DNA for the CDR3: TGTGCCAGCAGCTTACTTTTACGGGACACAACCCACTCTGGGGCCAACGTCCTGACTTTC.